This entry lists 5 T cell receptor beta chains sequenced from one sample in a study of cytomegalovirus exposure and HLA in healthy donors. Primers for the PCR totalled 60 Vbeta and 13 Jbeta. Method: immunoSEQ multiplex PCR; TCRdb's copy keeps in-frame clones and lacks some. The data contain some 87,000 clones, roughly 70% of them singletons. Specimen: PBMCs. These receptors came from a woman aged 50 to 60 in good health and CMV-seropositive.

V is TRBV6-6 and J is TRBJ2-3; 8 bases are shared with TRBD1. The V segment lost 7 bases and the J segment 6 bases; nucleotides outside the gene matches: 6. Germline values: CDR1 MNHNY, CDR2 SVGAGI (reference sequence). The CDR3 contains 13 residues. The DNA of the CDR3 is TGTGCCAGCACCCAGGGGGCGACGGATACGCAGTATTTT. It translates to CASTQGATDTQYF.

V usage is TRBV11-2 and J usage is TRBJ2-5, with D tentatively TRBD2 (5 bases). The J call is uncertain, as TRBJ2-7 better fits the DNA end. CDR3 size: 12 residues. The germline V gene encodes CDR1 SGHAT and CDR2 FQNNGV. The chain's CDR3 is CASSLGASEQYF. The CDR3 nucleotides are TGTGCCAGCAGCTTGGGAGCGAGCGAGCAGTACTTC.

This chain joins TRBV19 and TRBJ1-1; D ambiguous. Germline CDR1 is LNHDA and CDR2 is SQIVND (reference sequence). This CDR3 is 11 amino acids long. V lost 5 bases to trimming and J lost 8 bases, with 9 bases between them. This chain's CDR3 is CASSLRWEAFF. The CDR3 DNA reads as TGTGCCAGTAGTCTCCGGTGGGAAGCTTTCTTT.

The rearrangement links TRBV10-3 to TRBJ1-5; D uncertain. Looked up from germline, CDR1 is ENHRY and CDR2 is SYGVKD. The CDR3 extends over 15 amino acids. V lost 2 bases, J lost 3 bases, and 11 bases lay in between. The CDR3 reads CAISEASELNQPQHF. As DNA, the CDR3 is TGTGCCATCAGTGAGGCCTCGGAGCTCAATCAGCCCCAGCATTTT.

Worth noting for this clone: The germline gene is not matched at one end of the junction; a read error may be the cause. This chain uses TRBV7-7 with TRBJ2-7; 9 positions match TRBD1. CDR3 length: 15 residues. Per the germline V gene, CDR1 is SSHAT and CDR2 is FNYEAQ (reference sequence). This chain's CDR3 is CASSLGTGLTYEQYF. CDR3 in DNA: TGTGCTAGCAGCCTTGGGACAGGGCTGACCTACGAGCAGTACTTC.